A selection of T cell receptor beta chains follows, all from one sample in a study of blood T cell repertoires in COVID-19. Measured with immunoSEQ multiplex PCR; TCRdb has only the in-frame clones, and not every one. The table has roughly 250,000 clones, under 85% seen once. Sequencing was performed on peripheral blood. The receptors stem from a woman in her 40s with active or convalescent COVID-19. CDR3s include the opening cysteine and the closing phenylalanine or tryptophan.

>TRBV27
CASSLLAGGQETQYF
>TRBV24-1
CATSGFSGLTYNEQFF
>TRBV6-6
CASSNMNTEAFF
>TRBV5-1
CASSLEQGKYGYTF
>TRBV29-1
CSVATGSRNTEAFF
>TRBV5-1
CASSFGTSGQETQYF
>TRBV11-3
CASSRGLAGGISTDTQYF
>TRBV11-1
CASRKGLGPDQPQHF
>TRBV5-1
CASSARTGRNTEAFF
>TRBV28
CASRGGGLVADTQYF
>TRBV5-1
CASSLAVQNYEQYF
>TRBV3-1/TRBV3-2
CASSLFRDSNEQFF
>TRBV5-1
CASSLQSGVGTDTQYF
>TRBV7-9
CASTLSNPYEQYF
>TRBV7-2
CASSRDFNEQFF
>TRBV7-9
CASSSTESDTQYF
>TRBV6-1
CASSDAQGTSYEQYF
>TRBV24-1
CATAHRGPSEETQYF
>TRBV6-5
CASSQGTWGYTEAFF
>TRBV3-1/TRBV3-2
CASSLLGGRTNTEAFF
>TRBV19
CASSFAGADTQYF
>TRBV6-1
CASSEFGGGLWEKLFF
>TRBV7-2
CASSLAPARQPLTDTQYF
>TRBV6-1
CASSEGAVFNQPQHF
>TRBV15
CATSTKQGGGSPLHF
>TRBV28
CASKTPGTGAGRRTGELFF
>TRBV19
CASVIRGGTEAFF
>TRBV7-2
CASSLGRLETQYF
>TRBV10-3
CAITIQGSNGYTF
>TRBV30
CAWTPGGLTQPQHF
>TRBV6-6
CASSYVGLAGWEQFF
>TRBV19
CASSIGQGGNYGYTF
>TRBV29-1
CSADPGTEAFF
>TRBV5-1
CASSLEGTGGLTLHF
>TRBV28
CASSPISVHRGGYTF